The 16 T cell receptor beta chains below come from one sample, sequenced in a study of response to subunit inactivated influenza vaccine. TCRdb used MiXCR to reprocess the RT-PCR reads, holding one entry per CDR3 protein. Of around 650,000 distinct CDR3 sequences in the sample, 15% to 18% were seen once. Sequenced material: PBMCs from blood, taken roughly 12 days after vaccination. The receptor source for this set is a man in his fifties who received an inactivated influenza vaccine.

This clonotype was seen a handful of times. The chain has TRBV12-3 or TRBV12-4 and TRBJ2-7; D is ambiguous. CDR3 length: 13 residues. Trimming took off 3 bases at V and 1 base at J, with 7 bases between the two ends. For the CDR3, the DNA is TGTGCCAGCAGTTTTGTTGGATCCTACGAGCAGTACTTC. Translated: CASSFVGSYEQYF.

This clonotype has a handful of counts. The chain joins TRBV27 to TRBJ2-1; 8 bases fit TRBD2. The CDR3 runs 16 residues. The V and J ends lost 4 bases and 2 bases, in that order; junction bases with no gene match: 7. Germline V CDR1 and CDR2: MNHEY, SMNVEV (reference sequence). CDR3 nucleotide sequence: TGTGCCAGCAGTTCCACCGCGGGACTAGCCTACAATGAGCAGTTCTTC. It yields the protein CASSSTAGLAYNEQFF.

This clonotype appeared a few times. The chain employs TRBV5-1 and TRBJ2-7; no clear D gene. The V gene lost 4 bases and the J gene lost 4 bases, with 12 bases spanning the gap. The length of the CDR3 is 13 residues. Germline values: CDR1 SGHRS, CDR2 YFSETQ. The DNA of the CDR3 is TGCGCCAGCAGCCCGGACGGCGAATACGAGCAGTACTTC. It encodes CASSPDGEYEQYF.

The CDR3 spells CASSLAGSTGGYTF. The CDR3, as DNA: TGCGCCAGCAGCTTGGCTGGGTCTACGGGAGGCTACACCTTC. V and J are TRBV5-1 and TRBJ1-2; D not resolved. This CDR3 comprises 14 residues. V lost 0 bases and J 8 bases, leaving 14 bases between the germline ends. Germline V gives CDR1 SGHRS, CDR2 YFSETQ. Combining the CDR3 with reference TRBV5-1 and TRBJ1-2 gives the whole variable domain KAGVTQTPRYLIKTRGQQVTLSCSPISGHRSVSWYQQTPGQGLQFLFEYFSETQRNKGNFPGRFSGRQFSNSRSEMNVSTLELGDSALYLCASSLAGSTGGYTFGSGTRLTVV.

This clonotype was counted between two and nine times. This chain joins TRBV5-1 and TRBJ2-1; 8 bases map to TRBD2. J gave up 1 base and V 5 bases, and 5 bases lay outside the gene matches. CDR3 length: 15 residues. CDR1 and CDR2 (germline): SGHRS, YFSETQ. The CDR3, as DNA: TGCGCCAGCAGGGAGAGCGGGAGTTCCTACAATGAGCAGTTCTTC. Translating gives CASRESGSSYNEQFF.

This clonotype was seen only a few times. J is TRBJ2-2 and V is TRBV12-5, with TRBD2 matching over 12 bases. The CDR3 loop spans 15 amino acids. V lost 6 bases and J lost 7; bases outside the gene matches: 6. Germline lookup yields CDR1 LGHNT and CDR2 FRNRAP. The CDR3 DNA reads TGTGCTAGTGGGCCCGGGACTAGCGGGTTCGGGGAGCTGTTTTTT. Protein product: CASGPGTSGFGELFF.

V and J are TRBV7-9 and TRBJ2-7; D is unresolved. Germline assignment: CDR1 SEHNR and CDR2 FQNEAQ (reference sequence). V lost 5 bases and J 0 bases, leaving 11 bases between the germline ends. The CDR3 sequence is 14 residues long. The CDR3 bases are TGTGCCAGCAGCCATATCGGACCCTCCTACGAGCAGTACTTC. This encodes CASSHIGPSYEQYF.

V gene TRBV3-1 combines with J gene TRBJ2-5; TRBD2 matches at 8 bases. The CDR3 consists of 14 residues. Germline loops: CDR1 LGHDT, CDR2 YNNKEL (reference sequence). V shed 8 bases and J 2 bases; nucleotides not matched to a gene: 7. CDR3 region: CASGQAGEQETQYF. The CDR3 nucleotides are TGTGCCAGCGGACAAGCGGGAGAGCAAGAGACCCAGTACTTC.

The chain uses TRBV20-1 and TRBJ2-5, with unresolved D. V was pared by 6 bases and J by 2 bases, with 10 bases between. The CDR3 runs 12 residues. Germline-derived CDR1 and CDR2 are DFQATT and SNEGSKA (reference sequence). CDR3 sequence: CSATTLQETQYF. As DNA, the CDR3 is TGCAGTGCCACGACATTGCAAGAGACCCAGTACTTC.

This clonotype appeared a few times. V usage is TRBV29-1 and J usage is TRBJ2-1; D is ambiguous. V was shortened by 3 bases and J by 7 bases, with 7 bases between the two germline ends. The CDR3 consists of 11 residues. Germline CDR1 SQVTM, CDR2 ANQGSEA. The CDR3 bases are TGCAGCGTTGAGGCCTTTAATGAGCAGTTCTTC. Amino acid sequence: CSVEAFNEQFF.

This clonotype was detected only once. In DNA form, the CDR3 reads TGCGGACAGGGGGAGTATGGCTACACCTTC. Encoded protein: CGQGEYGYTF. The chain combines TRBV20-1 with TRBJ1-2, with 10 bases that match TRBD1. The CDR3 extends over 10 amino acids. Germline assignment: CDR1 DFQATT and CDR2 SNEGSKA (reference sequence).

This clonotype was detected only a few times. CDR3 nucleotides: TGTGCCAGCAGCTTAGATGCTAGCGGGTTTAATGAGCAGTTCTTC. Encoded protein: CASSLDASGFNEQFF. The rearrangement joins TRBV7-2 to TRBJ2-1, with 8 bases matching TRBD2. V gave up 1 base and J gave up 7 bases; unmatched junction bases: 6. The length of the CDR3 is 15 residues. Germline-derived CDR1 and CDR2 are SGHTA and FQGNSA.

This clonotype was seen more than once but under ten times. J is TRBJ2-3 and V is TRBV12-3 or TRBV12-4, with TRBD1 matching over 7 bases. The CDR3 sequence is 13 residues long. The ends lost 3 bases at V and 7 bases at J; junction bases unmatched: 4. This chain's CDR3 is CASSFERGHTQYF. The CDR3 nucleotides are TGTGCCAGCAGTTTCGAGAGGGGGCATACGCAGTATTTT.

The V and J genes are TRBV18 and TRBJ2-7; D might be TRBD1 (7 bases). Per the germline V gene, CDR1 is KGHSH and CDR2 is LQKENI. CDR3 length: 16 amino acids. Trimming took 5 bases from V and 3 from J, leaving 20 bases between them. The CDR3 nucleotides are TGTGCCAGCTCAAACACGCGCGGGACAGCTAGCTACGAGCAGTACTTC. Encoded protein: CASSNTRGTASYEQYF.

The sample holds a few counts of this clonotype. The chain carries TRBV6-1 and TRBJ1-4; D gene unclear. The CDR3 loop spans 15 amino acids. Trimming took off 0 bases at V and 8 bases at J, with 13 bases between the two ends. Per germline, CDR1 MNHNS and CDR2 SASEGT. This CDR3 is CASSEAQSPWEKLFF. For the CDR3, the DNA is TGTGCCAGCAGTGAAGCCCAGAGTCCATGGGAAAAACTGTTTTTT.

CDR3 residues: CSARAGLAGHETTSHPGYEQFF. DNA for the CDR3: TGCAGTGCTAGAGCGGGACTAGCGGGCCATGAGACAACCTCTCACCCAGGGTATGAGCAGTTCTTC. The V and J genes are TRBV20-1 and TRBJ2-1; the match to TRBD2 covers 12 bases. V was pared by 1 base and J by 8 bases, with 27 bases of the junction left unmatched. Looked up from germline, CDR1 is DFQATT and CDR2 is SNEGSKA (reference sequence). This CDR3 region has 22 residues.